This T cell receptor (beta chain) derives from a study of blood T cell repertoires in COVID-19. The wider study: COVID-19 samples, acute and convalescent, were from the United States, Italy and Spain. T cells, B-cell-depleted T cells, or PBMCs provided the cDNA or gDNA that served as material.

CDR3 size: 16 residues. Per the germline V gene, CDR1 is SGHAT and CDR2 is FQNNGV. Germline trimming cut 5 bases from V and 0 bases from J; bases unmatched to any gene: 6. Original data processing: Reference gene primer amplification gave estimated nucleated cell counts. Profiling relied on immunoSEQ multiplex PCR, and the TCRdb table lists in-frame clones only, not all of them. V, J and clone size reflect that table, while D and trimming were determined from the DNA. The sample holds about 190,000 clones; more than 60% are singletons and the top ten take 12%. What was sequenced was peripheral blood. The receptor's source is a woman in her fifties or sixties with acute or convalescent COVID-19. This chain links TRBV11-2 with TRBJ1-3, with TRBD1 matching 8 bases. CDR3 coding DNA: TGTGCCAGCAGCCTTTGGACAGGGACCTCTGGAAACACCATATATTTT. The encoded protein is CASSLWTGTSGNTIYF.